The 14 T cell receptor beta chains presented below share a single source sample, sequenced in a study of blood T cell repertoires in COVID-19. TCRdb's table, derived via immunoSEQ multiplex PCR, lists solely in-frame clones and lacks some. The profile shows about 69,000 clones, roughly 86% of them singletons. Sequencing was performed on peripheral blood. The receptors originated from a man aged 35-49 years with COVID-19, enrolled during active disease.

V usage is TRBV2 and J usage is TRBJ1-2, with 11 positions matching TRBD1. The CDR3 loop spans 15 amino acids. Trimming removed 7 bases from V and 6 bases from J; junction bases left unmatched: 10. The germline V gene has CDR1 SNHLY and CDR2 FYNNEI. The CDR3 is CASMGQGDPSDGYTF. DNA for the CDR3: TGTGCCAGCATGGGACAGGGGGACCCCTCGGATGGCTACACCTTC.

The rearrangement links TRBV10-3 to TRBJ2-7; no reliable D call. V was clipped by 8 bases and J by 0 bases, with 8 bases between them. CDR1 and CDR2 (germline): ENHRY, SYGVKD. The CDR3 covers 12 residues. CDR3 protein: CAIGVRSYEQYF. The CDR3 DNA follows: TGTGCCATCGGTGTTCGCTCCTACGAGCAGTACTTC.

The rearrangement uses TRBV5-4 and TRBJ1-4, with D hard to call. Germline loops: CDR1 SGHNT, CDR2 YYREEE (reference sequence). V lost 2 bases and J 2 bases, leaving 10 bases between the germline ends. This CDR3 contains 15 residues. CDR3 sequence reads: CASSFSISTNEKLFF. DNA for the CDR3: TGTGCCAGCAGCTTCTCTATCTCGACTAATGAAAAACTGTTTTTT. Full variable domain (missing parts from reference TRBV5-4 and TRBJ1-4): ETGVTQSPTHLIKTRGQQVTLRCSSQSGHNTVSWYQQALGQGPQFIFQYYREEENGRGNFPPRFSGLQFPNYSSELNVNALELDDSALYLCASSFSISTNEKLFFGSGTQLSVL.

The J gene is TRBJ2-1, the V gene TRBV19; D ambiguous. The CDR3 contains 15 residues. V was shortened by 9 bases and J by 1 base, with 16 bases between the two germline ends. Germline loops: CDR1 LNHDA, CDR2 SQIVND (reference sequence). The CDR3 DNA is TGTGCCAGCAAAATCCCGGGTGCGTCCTACAATGAGCAGTTCTTC. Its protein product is CASKIPGASYNEQFF.

This chain's CDR3 is CASSYGDRGTVEQFF. The CDR3 nucleotides read TGTGCCAGCAGTTACGGGGACAGGGGGACTGTCGAGCAGTTCTTC. V usage is TRBV6-2 or TRBV6-3 and J usage is TRBJ2-1; the match to TRBD1 covers 11 bases. The trim removed 2 bases at V and 10 bases at J, leaving 7 bases unmatched. The CDR3 contains 15 residues. Germline lookup yields CDR1 MNHEY and CDR2 SVGEGT.

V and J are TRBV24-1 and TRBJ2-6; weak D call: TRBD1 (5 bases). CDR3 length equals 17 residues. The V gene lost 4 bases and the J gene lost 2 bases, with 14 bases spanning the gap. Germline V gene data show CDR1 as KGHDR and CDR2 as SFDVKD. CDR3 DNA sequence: TGTGCCACCAGTGACCAGCGACAGTTCCCTGGGGCCAACGTCCTGACTTTC. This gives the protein CATSDQRQFPGANVLTF.

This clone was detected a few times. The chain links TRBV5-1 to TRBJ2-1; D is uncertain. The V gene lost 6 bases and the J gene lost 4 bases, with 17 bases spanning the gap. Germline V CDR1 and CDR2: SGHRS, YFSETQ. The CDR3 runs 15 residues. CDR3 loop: CASKNDLAWYNEQFF. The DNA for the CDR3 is TGCGCCAGCAAAAATGATTTGGCTTGGTACAATGAGCAGTTCTTC.

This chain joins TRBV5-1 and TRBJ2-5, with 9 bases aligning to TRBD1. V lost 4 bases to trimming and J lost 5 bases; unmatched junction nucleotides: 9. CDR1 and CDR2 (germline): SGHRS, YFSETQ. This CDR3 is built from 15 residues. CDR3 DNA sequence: TGCGCCAGCAGCGACTTACAGGGGGCTGGGGAGACCCAGTACTTC. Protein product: CASSDLQGAGETQYF.

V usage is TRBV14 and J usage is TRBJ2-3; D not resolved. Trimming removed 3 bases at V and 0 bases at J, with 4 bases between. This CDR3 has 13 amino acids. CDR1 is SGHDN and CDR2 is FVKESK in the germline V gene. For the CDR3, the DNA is TGTGCCAGCAGCCAGGAGAGCACAGATACGCAGTATTTT. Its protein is CASSQESTDTQYF. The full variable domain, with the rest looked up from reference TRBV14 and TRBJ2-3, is EAGVTQFPSHSVIEKGQTVTLRCDPISGHDNLYWYRRVMGKEIKFLLHFVKESKQDESGMPNNRFLAERTGGTYSTLKVQPAELEDSGVYFCASSQESTDTQYFGPGTRLTVL.

The CDR3: CAIRSGVNSPLHF. The CDR3 DNA is TGTGCCATCCGATCAGGGGTAAATTCACCCCTCCACTTT. The chain joins TRBV10-3 to TRBJ1-6, with D possibly being TRBD1 (6 bases). The CDR3 extends over 13 amino acids. Germline V CDR1 and CDR2: ENHRY, SYGVKD. V lost 8 bases and J lost 7, with 12 bases in between.

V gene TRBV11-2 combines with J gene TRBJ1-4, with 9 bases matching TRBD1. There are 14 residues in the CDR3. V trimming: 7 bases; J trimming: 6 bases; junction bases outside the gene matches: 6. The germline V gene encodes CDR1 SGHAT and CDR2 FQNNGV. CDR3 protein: CASNEGDRDEKLFF. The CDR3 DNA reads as TGTGCCAGCAACGAGGGGGACAGGGATGAAAAACTGTTTTTT.

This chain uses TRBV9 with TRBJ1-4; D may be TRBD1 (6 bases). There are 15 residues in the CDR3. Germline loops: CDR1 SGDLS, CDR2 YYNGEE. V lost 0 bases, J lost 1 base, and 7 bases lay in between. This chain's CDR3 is CASSVGGQTNEKLFF. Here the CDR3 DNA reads TGTGCCAGCAGCGTAGGGGGACAAACTAATGAAAAACTGTTTTTT.

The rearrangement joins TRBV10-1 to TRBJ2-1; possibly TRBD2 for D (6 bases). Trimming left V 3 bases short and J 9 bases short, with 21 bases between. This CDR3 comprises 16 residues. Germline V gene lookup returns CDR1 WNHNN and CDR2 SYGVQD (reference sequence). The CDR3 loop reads CASSERRGRIPIEQFF. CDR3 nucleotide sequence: TGCGCCAGCAGTGAACGCCGGGGGAGAATTCCCATTGAGCAGTTCTTC.

The CDR3 loop reads CASTPRRSPGQLNTEAFF. The CDR3 region has the DNA TGCGCCAGCACTCCGAGACGATCCCCGGGACAGTTGAACACTGAAGCTTTCTTT. The chain uses TRBV23-1 and TRBJ1-1, with 7 bases lining up with TRBD1. TRBV23-1 is sorted into the ORF group, with uncertain function. The CDR3 is made up of 18 amino acids. After removal of 7 bases from V and 0 bases from J, the junction contained 17 bases not matched to a gene.